This T cell receptor (beta chain) is drawn from a study of blood T cells in healthy people across ages (dated by TCRdb to the mid-2010s). Some background on the complete study: In model experiments, roughly one uniquely barcoded TCR beta cDNA molecule per two T cells was captured by template switching. Using deep sequencing normalized with unique cDNA molecular identifiers, the study measured how TCR beta repertoire diversity changes with age. The donors were divided into four age groups: young (average approximately 17 years), middle-aged (approximately 39), aged (approximately 62) and long-lived (82). To avoid experimental bias, donors of different ages were randomly spread across the sequencing lanes. Using the same blood draw, the study looked at two additional independent replicas of 1 million unique cDNA reads for two donors, one aged 18 to 30 and the other aged 80 or older.

The CDR3 starts with the cysteine, ends with the phenylalanine, and has 14 residues. The sequence is cut down to CDR3 DNA, 42 bases in frame from base 1. The germline V gene (reference sequence) specifies DFQATT as CDR1 and SNEGSKA as CDR2. Between the V and J ends, shortened by 6 bases and 0 bases respectively, the junction contains 13 bases. Study-wide conclusions, independent of this receptor: Since profiling was done on bulk unsorted PBMCs, naive and antigen-experienced compartments could not be conclusively compared. As age increased, observed TCR beta diversity per million T cells dropped in a roughly linear way, and a significant reduction was already evident by age around 41. Total diversity estimates from one million sequenced T cells were considered lower bounds and underestimates. Compared with the aged group, the long-lived group had more naive CD4+ T cells, fewer expanded clones and increased TCR diversity, a pattern suggesting age selection. Donor CMV infection status was unknown, potentially confounding age-related changes in expanded clonotypes. The percentage of naive T cells measured by flow cytometry correlated strongly with observed TCR beta diversity.

The donors were under 40 Caucasian individuals from Russia, aged roughly 6 to 90 years, who were systemically healthy. Ten milliliters of peripheral blood were drawn from each donor into EDTA-treated Vacutainer tubes. Ficoll-Paque density-gradient centrifugation was used to isolate PBMCs, with at least 6.5 million obtained per sample. Total RNA was extracted from PBMCs with Trizol reagent, with at least 6 micrograms obtained per sample. For every donor, flow cytometry on a PBMC aliquot measured the percentage of naive CD45RAhigh/CD27high T cells. Comments on this clonotype: This receptor's antigen is unknown. No quality values exist for individual bases; no much larger clone is one base distant.

Preparation of the library involved 5' RACE. These reads were obtained on an Illumina HiSeq 2500. The second PCR ran for roughly 7 to 12 cycles and used a J-beta primer mix along with a sample-barcoded 5' primer. A template-switch 5' adaptor carrying 12 random nucleotides introduced a unique molecular identifier onto each TCR beta cDNA molecule. At least 2.5 million CDR3-containing paired-end reads were obtained from each sample. First-strand cDNA synthesis was performed from all RNA using the Mint cDNA synthesis kit, with priming by a TRBC-specific oligonucleotide. Following uracil-DNA glycosylase treatment, all cDNA underwent a first 18-cycle PCR with the universal primers M1SS and BC2_uni_R. The authors' pipeline ran thus. Normalization of each sample was performed by random selection of 1 million high-quality reads, each carrying a distinct molecular identifier. Reads sharing molecular identifiers were discarded rather than binned into consensus sequences. MiTCR, set to a Q25 quality threshold and the strictest error-elimination algorithm, was used for CDR3 identification, clonotype clustering and error correction. Lower-bound total TCR beta diversity was estimated with a nonparametric unseen species model using Euler transformation. The public reads were reprocessed in TCRdb via fastp at Q25 and MiXCR, keeping in-frame beta chains. Each CDR3 protein appears once, grouped with its most common genes and DNA. The V and J calls were determined by TCRdb, not by the authors. In this sample the table shows almost 1 million distinct CDR3 sequences, about 51% of which occur a single time. The ten largest make up roughly 23% of the sample.

The rearranged chain carries TRBV20-1 and TRBJ2-3, with no reliable assignment of the D segment. The origin of this receptor is a woman aged 55-70 years in good health. The sequencing input was blood. Here the CDR3 is given as CSAARFQSTDTQYF. The DNA sequence is given as TGCAGTGCCGCTAGGTTCCAGAGCACAGATACGCAGTATTTT.